The TCR beta chain described here comes from a study of control samples from healthy donors and cancer patients. The CDR3 has 11 amino acids. V lost 3 bases and J lost 5, with 4 bases in between. Germline assignment: CDR1 MNHNS and CDR2 SASEGT. Profiling relied on immunoSEQ multiplex PCR, and the TCRdb table lists in-frame clones only, not all of them. The profile covers 45,000 or so clones, with around 87% appearing a single time and 10% to 13% taken by the ten largest. The gene calls are TRBV6-1 and TRBJ1-2; D is unresolved. The sequence was obtained from a woman between 55 and 75 years old with lung cancer. The material sequenced was PBMCs. DNA of the CDR3: TGTGCCAGCAGTGACCGGTATGGCTACACCTTC. Its translation is CASSDRYGYTF.